Shown below are 23 T cell receptor beta chains from a single sample sequenced in a study of blood T cell repertoires in COVID-19 (dated by TCRdb to 2018 to 2020). Preparation of the library involved the immunoSEQ multiplex PCR assay. TCRdb carries this immuneACCESS record with in-frame sequences only. Its versions omit some clonotypes, under half of them owing to an unresolved V gene in the studies checked, with the rest unexplained. The sample table contains fewer than 80,000 clones; only one count was recorded for under 90% of them. Together, the top ten hold 13% of the sample. The material sequenced was peripheral blood. These receptor sequences come from a man aged 45-65 years with COVID-19, enrolled during active disease.

This clone was counted a single time. The CDR3 protein is CASTSGIDGYTF. The CDR3, as DNA: TGTGCCAGCACGTCAGGGATAGATGGCTACACCTTC. The rearrangement links TRBV6-1 to TRBJ1-2; D may be TRBD1 (5 bases). CDR3 length equals 12 residues. Germline CDR1 MNHNS, CDR2 SASEGT. V lost 7 bases, J lost 6 bases, and 12 bases lay in between.

The chain is built from TRBV19 and TRBJ1-2; 8 nucleotides match TRBD1. This CDR3 spans 15 amino acids. CDR1 is LNHDA, CDR2 SQIVND, per germline (reference sequence). Germline trimming cut 7 bases from V and 1 base from J; bases unmatched to any gene: 8. The CDR3 sequence is CASISTGANNYGYTF. CDR3 in DNA: TGTGCCAGTATTTCGACAGGGGCTAATAACTATGGCTACACCTTC.

CDR3: CASSKTFVQETGKTGELFF. The CDR3 region has the DNA TGTGCCAGCAGCAAAACATTTGTTCAGGAGACAGGGAAGACCGGGGAGCTGTTTTTT. The chain combines TRBV21-1 with TRBJ2-2; the table's D call, TRBD1, was not checked against the DNA. TRBV21-1 is a listed pseudogene. The CDR3 contains 19 residues.

V is TRBV10-3 and J is TRBJ1-2, with TRBD1 matching 8 bases. V lost 5 bases to trimming and J lost 2 bases; unmatched junction nucleotides: 4. Germline V gives CDR1 ENHRY, CDR2 SYGVKD. CDR3 size: 14 residues. CDR3 nucleotide sequence: TGTGCCATCAGTCGGGGACAGGAAAACTATGGCTACACCTTC. It encodes CAISRGQENYGYTF.

The chain joins TRBV7-7 to TRBJ2-2; 12 nucleotides match TRBD2. The ends lost 5 bases at V and 5 bases at J; junction bases unmatched: 6. This CDR3 is built from 16 residues. CDR1 and CDR2 (germline): SSHAT, FNYEAQ (reference sequence). CDR3 nucleotide sequence: TGTGCCAGCAGCAAGTCTAGCGGGGGGGGAACCGGGGAGCTGTTTTTT. It translates to CASSKSSGGGTGELFF.

This clone was detected only once. The chain carries TRBV6-2 or TRBV6-3 and TRBJ1-4; TRBD1 matches 7 bases. The CDR3 has 17 amino acids. V trimming: 2 bases; J trimming: 1 base; junction bases outside the gene matches: 7. Germline CDR1 MNHEY, CDR2 SVGEGT. The DNA of the CDR3 is TGTGCCAGCAGTTACCCCAGGGGGAATGGAACTAATGAAAAACTGTTTTTT. It translates to CASSYPRGNGTNEKLFF.

V is TRBV19 and J is TRBJ2-3; a possible D gene is TRBD1 (6 bases). Germline V gene sequence: CDR1 LNHDA, CDR2 SQIVND (reference sequence). The CDR3 loop spans 15 amino acids. Trimming pared 3 bases from V and 3 bases from J, leaving 13 bases between. CDR3 protein: CASSMGAGVTDTQYF. In nucleotides, the CDR3 is TGTGCCAGTAGTATGGGAGCAGGGGTAACAGATACGCAGTATTTT.

This chain links TRBV7-9 with TRBJ1-4; 9 bases agree with TRBD1. The J segment lost 8 bases and the V segment lost 1 base, leaving 11 bases of the junction unmatched. Germline V gives CDR1 SEHNR, CDR2 FQNEAQ (reference sequence). CDR3 length: 17 residues. In DNA, the CDR3 is TGTGCCAGCAGCTTAGATCGGTTGGGTGGACAGGGGGAAAAACTGTTTTTT. It is translated as CASSLDRLGGQGEKLFF.

The chain combines TRBV29-1 with TRBJ2-7; 9 bases map to TRBD2. The CDR3 covers 13 residues. The germline V gene encodes CDR1 SQVTM and CDR2 ANQGSEA. V lost 7 bases to trimming and J lost 3 bases; unmatched junction nucleotides: 7. The chain's CDR3 is CSALAGFYYEQYF. The CDR3, as DNA: TGCAGCGCCCTAGCGGGGTTTTACTACGAGCAGTACTTC.

This sequence joins TRBV7-8 and TRBJ2-1; TRBD2 matches 9 bases. V trimming: 2 bases; J trimming: 5 bases; junction bases outside the gene matches: 7. Per the germline V gene, CDR1 is SGHVS and CDR2 is FQNEAQ. This CDR3 has 16 amino acids. CDR3 DNA sequence: TGTGCCAGCAGCTTAAAGGGGTCTAGCGGGGACAATGAGCAGTTCTTC. It specifies CASSLKGSSGDNEQFF.

A few counts support this clone. The chain couples TRBV10-1 to TRBJ2-7; 10 positions agree with TRBD1. J lost 6 bases, V lost 4 bases, and 0 bases had no gene match. Germline CDR1 WNHNN, CDR2 SYGVQD (reference sequence). The CDR3 has 12 residues. The CDR3 DNA sequence: TGCGCCAGCAGTGGGACAGGGGGCGAGCAGTACTTC. Amino acids: CASSGTGGEQYF.

The chain has TRBV6-2 or TRBV6-3 and TRBJ2-1, with TRBD2 matching 10 bases. CDR3 length: 15 amino acids. Germline-derived CDR1 and CDR2 are MNHEY and SVGEGT. The trim removed 2 bases at V and 4 bases at J, leaving 2 bases unmatched. The DNA for the CDR3 is TGTGCCAGCAGTTACGAAGCGGGGGGGTACAATGAGCAGTTCTTC. This gives the protein CASSYEAGGYNEQFF.

The V and J genes are TRBV30 and TRBJ2-7; TRBD1 matches at 7 bases. Germline values: CDR1 GTSNPN, CDR2 SVGIG (reference sequence). With V trimmed by 7 bases and J by 3 bases, 3 bases remained unmatched. This CDR3 contains 11 residues. CDR3 DNA sequence: TGTGCCTTAGACAGGGACTACGAGCAGTACTTC. This sequence encodes CALDRDYEQYF.

This chain joins TRBV30 and TRBJ2-3; tentative D call: TRBD1 (6 bases). Germline V CDR1 and CDR2: GTSNPN, SVGIG (reference sequence). The V and J ends lost 4 bases and 2 bases respectively, with 10 bases between them. The CDR3 loop spans 13 amino acids. The CDR3 here is CAWNRADTDTQYF. DNA for the CDR3: TGTGCCTGGAACAGGGCCGACACAGATACGCAGTATTTT.

This chain joins TRBV2 and TRBJ2-2; 7 bases map to TRBD1. The J segment lost 4 bases and the V segment lost 8 bases, leaving 4 bases of the junction unmatched. The CDR3 length is 13 residues. The germline gives CDR1 SNHLY, CDR2 FYNNEI. The CDR3 sequence: CASGQDRTGELFF. The DNA of the CDR3 is TGTGCCAGCGGACAGGACCGCACCGGGGAGCTGTTTTTT.

This clone was observed a single time. This rearrangement joins TRBV3-1 (or the pseudogene TRBV3-2) to TRBJ1-2, with D maybe TRBD1 (5 bases). Germline V CDR1 and CDR2: LGHDT, YNNKEL (reference sequence). V shed 1 base and J shed 5 bases, with 8 bases lying between them. The CDR3 totals 13 residues. The CDR3 reads CASSQGRVYGYTF. DNA of the CDR3: TGTGCCAGCAGCCAAGGCAGGGTATATGGCTACACCTTC.

This clone was seen just once. V is TRBV5-1 and J is TRBJ2-3; 9 bases fit TRBD1. This CDR3 comprises 16 residues. Germline CDR1 SGHRS, CDR2 YFSETQ. Unmatched junction bases numbered 9, after V lost 5 bases and J lost 2 bases. The CDR3 protein is CASRRAGTGTTDTQYF. The CDR3 DNA sequence: TGCGCCAGCAGAAGAGCCGGGACAGGGACCACAGATACGCAGTATTTT. The full variable domain, rest sourced from reference TRBV5-1 and TRBJ2-3, is KAGVTQTPRYLIKTRGQQVTLSCSPISGHRSVSWYQQTPGQGLQFLFEYFSETQRNKGNFPGRFSGRQFSNSRSEMNVSTLELGDSALYLCASRRAGTGTTDTQYFGPGTRLTVL.

The chain links TRBV2 to TRBJ1-5, with D perhaps matching TRBD1 (5 bases). V lost 1 base to trimming and J lost 7 bases, with 11 bases between them. Germline V gene sequence: CDR1 SNHLY, CDR2 FYNNEI. CDR3 length equals 14 residues. The CDR3 nucleotides are TGTGCCAGCAGTGAAGGGGGCCGGTACCAGCCCCAGCATTTT. Amino acid sequence: CASSEGGRYQPQHF.

The chain joins TRBV10-3 to TRBJ1-1; D perhaps matches TRBD1 (5 bases). The CDR3 covers 14 residues. V was shortened by 10 bases and J by 0 bases, with 15 bases between the two germline ends. CDR1 is ENHRY and CDR2 is SYGVKD in the germline V gene. The CDR3 reads CASQDRLMNTEAFF. The CDR3, as DNA: TGTGCCAGCCAAGACAGATTAATGAACACTGAAGCTTTCTTT.

The chain recombines TRBV5-4 with TRBJ2-1, with 14 positions matching TRBD2. This CDR3 is built from 18 residues. Germline V gives CDR1 SGHNT, CDR2 YYREEE (reference sequence). Trimming took 4 bases from V and 7 from J; bases not matched to a gene: 13. The CDR3 spells CASSPGLAGAPGVNEQFF. In DNA form, the CDR3 reads TGTGCCAGCAGCCCGGGACTAGCGGGGGCCCCGGGGGTGAATGAGCAGTTCTTC. The entire variable domain, with the rest obtained from reference TRBV5-4 and TRBJ2-1, is as follows: ETGVTQSPTHLIKTRGQQVTLRCSSQSGHNTVSWYQQALGQGPQFIFQYYREEENGRGNFPPRFSGLQFPNYSSELNVNALELDDSALYLCASSPGLAGAPGVNEQFFGPGTRLTVL.

The CDR3 loop is CASSPGTGPYGYTF. Here the CDR3 DNA reads TGTGCCAGCAGCCCCGGGACAGGCCCCTATGGCTACACCTTC. The chain uses TRBV5-6 and TRBJ1-2; 8 bases match TRBD1. Germline lookup yields CDR1 SGHDT and CDR2 YYEEEE. With 4 bases clipped from V and 4 bases from J, the junction kept 6 bases outside the gene matches. The CDR3 extends over 14 amino acids.

V gene TRBV7-9 combines with J gene TRBJ1-2, with 8 bases fitting TRBD1. The CDR3 covers 15 residues. In germline, CDR1 is SEHNR, CDR2 FQNEAQ (reference sequence). With 4 bases clipped from V and 3 bases from J, the junction kept 7 bases outside the gene matches. CDR3 residues: CASSYRTGWDYGYTF. CDR3 DNA sequence: TGTGCCAGCAGCTACCGGACAGGGTGGGACTATGGCTACACCTTC.

The chain has TRBV11-3 and TRBJ2-7, with 8 bases aligning to TRBD1. Germline-derived CDR1 and CDR2 are SGHNT and YENEEA. The ends lost 5 bases at V and 0 bases at J; junction bases unmatched: 6. CDR3 length: 15 residues. The CDR3, as DNA: TGTGCCAGCAGCCCACGGACAGGGACCTCCTACGAGCAGTACTTC. Protein product: CASSPRTGTSYEQYF.